The 27 T cell receptor beta chains reported below all come from one sample, sequenced in a study of blood T cell repertoires in COVID-19. Libraries were prepared by immunoSEQ multiplex PCR; TCRdb keeps only in-frame clonotypes and omits some of them. Seen here are about 58,000 clones, 70% to 90% observed once, and the top ten hold roughly an eighth. The sequencing sample was made of peripheral blood. These receptors all come from a woman in her sixties with active COVID-19.

This clone has more than one count but fewer than ten. The V call is TRBV12-5, the J call TRBJ1-5, with D possibly TRBD1 on 6 matching bases. Germline values: CDR1 LGHNT, CDR2 FRNRAP. The length of the CDR3 is 17 residues. V was shortened by 1 base and J by 3 bases, with 16 bases between the two germline ends. The CDR3 DNA follows: TGTGCTAGTGGTTTGGGCCAGGGGACCGGCGCCAATCAGCCCCAGCATTTT. As protein: CASGLGQGTGANQPQHF. Together with reference TRBV12-5 and TRBJ1-5, the CDR3 gives the full variable domain: DARVTQTPRHKVTEMGQEVTMRCQPILGHNTVFWYRQTMMQGLELLAYFRNRAPLDDSGMPKDRFSAEMPDATLATLKIQPSEPRDSAVYFCASGLGQGTGANQPQHFGDGTRLSIL.

CDR3 sequence reads: CASSANPGTGRNIQYF. The DNA for the CDR3 is TGTGCCAGCAGCGCAAACCCCGGGACAGGGAGAAACATTCAGTACTTC. V gene TRBV7-9 combines with J gene TRBJ2-4, with TRBD1 matching over 9 bases. V lost 5 bases, J lost 6 bases, and 11 bases stayed unmatched. The CDR3 has 16 residues. Germline CDR1 is SEHNR and CDR2 is FQNEAQ (reference sequence).

The chain employs TRBV4-1 and TRBJ2-2; TRBD1 matches 10 bases. Germline V gene data show CDR1 as MGHRA and CDR2 as YSYEKL. J was trimmed by 5 bases and V by 8 bases; bases with no gene match: 11. The CDR3 consists of 16 residues. The CDR3 DNA reads as TGCGCCAGCGGCGACCGGGACAGGGGAATAACCGGGGAGCTGTTTTTT. Translation gives CASGDRDRGITGELFF.

The J gene is TRBJ1-1, the V gene TRBV6-5, with 7 bases matching TRBD1. CDR1 is MNHEY and CDR2 is SVGAGI in the germline V gene. The junction had 6 bases not matched to a gene; V was cut back by 4 bases and J by 4 bases. This CDR3 is built from 14 residues. The CDR3 DNA follows: TGTGCCAGCAGTTTCGGACAGGCTCCCACTGAAGCTTTCTTT. It is translated as CASSFGQAPTEAFF.

The chain couples TRBV6-2 or TRBV6-3 to TRBJ1-3; D is unclear. The germline V gene has CDR1 MNHEY and CDR2 SVGEGT. Trimming removed 0 bases from V and 3 bases from J, with 15 bases in between. The CDR3 has 17 amino acids. The CDR3 region is CASSYSRARSFGNTIYF. In DNA form, the CDR3 reads TGTGCCAGCAGTTACTCGAGGGCCAGGTCTTTTGGAAACACCATATATTTT.

V usage is TRBV7-8 and J usage is TRBJ1-2; TRBD1 matches at 7 bases. The length of the CDR3 is 13 residues. V dropped 6 bases and J dropped 2; count of bases not matched to a gene: 3. Germline lookup yields CDR1 SGHVS and CDR2 FQNEAQ. The CDR3 spells CASSRGQNYGYTF. The CDR3 bases are TGTGCCAGCAGTCGGGGACAGAACTATGGCTACACCTTC.

This chain links TRBV12-3 or TRBV12-4 with TRBJ2-1; D not certain. Trimming removed 3 bases from V and 7 bases from J, with 4 bases in between. The CDR3 is 11 amino acids. The chain's CDR3 is CASSFSNEQFF. The CDR3 nucleotides are TGTGCCAGCAGTTTTTCGAATGAGCAGTTCTTC.

This sequence joins TRBV7-8 and TRBJ2-1, with D perhaps matching TRBD1 (6 bases). V dropped 5 bases and J dropped 8 bases, with 22 bases sitting between them. There are 16 residues in the CDR3. Germline CDR1 SGHVS, CDR2 FQNEAQ. CDR3 coding DNA: TGTGCCAGCAGCCCGCGCCGGGACCCCTACAGGGATGAGCAGTTCTTC. Translated, it gives CASSPRRDPYRDEQFF.

This clone was observed a single time. The chain recombines TRBV19 with TRBJ1-1; D is unresolved. CDR1 and CDR2 (germline): LNHDA, SQIVND (reference sequence). Trimming pared 1 base from V and 1 base from J, leaving 13 bases between. This CDR3 spans 16 amino acids. The CDR3 region is CASSIGTLTGNTEAFF. The CDR3 region has the DNA TGTGCCAGTAGTATAGGGACTTTGACGGGGAACACTGAAGCTTTCTTT.

The chain joins TRBV7-6 to TRBJ2-3, with TRBD2 identical over 11 bases. The CDR3 is made up of 16 amino acids. Trimming removed 5 bases from V and 5 bases from J; junction bases left unmatched: 9. Germline V gives CDR1 SGHVS, CDR2 FNYEAQ. CDR3: CASSLGSGGARDTQYF. Here the CDR3 DNA reads TGTGCCAGCAGCCTTGGTAGCGGGGGGGCGAGAGATACGCAGTATTTT.

V and J are TRBV4-1 and TRBJ2-7, with D tentatively TRBD2 (6 bases). CDR3 length: 13 residues. Germline V CDR1 and CDR2: MGHRA, YSYEKL. V shed 6 bases and J shed 6 bases, with 15 bases lying between them. CDR3 bases: TGCGCCAGCAGTCTGACTAGTTATTCCGAGCAGTACTTC. Residues: CASSLTSYSEQYF.

The chain has TRBV27 and TRBJ1-2; no firm D call. The V end lost 6 bases, the J end lost 4 bases, and 9 bases lay between the germline ends. This CDR3 comprises 12 residues. Germline V lookup: CDR1 MNHEY, CDR2 SMNVEV (reference sequence). The CDR3 spells CASRDGLYGYTF. CDR3 coding DNA: TGTGCCAGCAGGGACGGACTCTATGGCTACACCTTC.

This clone has only one observation. The chain joins TRBV29-1 to TRBJ1-2; tentative D call: TRBD1 (5 bases). CDR3 length: 13 amino acids. Germline V gives CDR1 SQVTM, CDR2 ANQGSEA. V was trimmed by 4 bases and J by 8 bases, leaving 17 bases between them. The DNA for the CDR3 is TGCAGCGTTGGATATGACAGTGATGGGGGCTACACCTTC. This gives the protein CSVGYDSDGGYTF.

The chain links TRBV2 to TRBJ2-7, with a possible D match to TRBD1 (6 bases). CDR3 length: 11 amino acids. Germline assignment: CDR1 SNHLY and CDR2 FYNNEI. Trimming pared 6 bases from V and 6 bases from J, leaving 9 bases between. In DNA form, the CDR3 reads TGTGCCAGCAGAACAGGGCTCGAGCAGTACTTC. Encoded protein: CASRTGLEQYF.

This chain joins TRBV7-8 and TRBJ1-1; 9 positions match TRBD1. Per the germline V gene, CDR1 is SGHVS and CDR2 is FQNEAQ. Germline trimming cut 5 bases from V and 4 bases from J; bases unmatched to any gene: 5. There are 14 residues in the CDR3. The CDR3 is CASSTGGASTEAFF. The CDR3 bases are TGTGCCAGCAGCACAGGGGGCGCTTCCACTGAAGCTTTCTTT.

This clone was recorded only once. V gene TRBV7-3 combines with J gene TRBJ2-5, with D possibly matching TRBD1 (8 bases). Trimming cost V 6 bases and J 5 bases, with 16 bases left between them. The CDR3 runs 14 residues. Germline lookup yields CDR1 SGHTA and CDR2 FQGTGA. The CDR3 nucleotides are TGTGCCAGCAGTACAACAGGGGGGGTGGAGACCCAGTACTTC. Translated, it gives CASSTTGGVETQYF.

This rearrangement joins TRBV10-2 to TRBJ1-6; TRBD1 aligns across 7 bases. CDR1 WSHSY and CDR2 SAAADI come from the germline V gene. The CDR3 is 13 amino acids. V dropped 6 bases and J dropped 6; count of bases not matched to a gene: 2. The CDR3 DNA reads as TGCGCCAGCAGGACAGGGAGTAATTCACCCCTCCACTTT. Protein product: CASRTGSNSPLHF.

This rearrangement joins TRBV12-3 or TRBV12-4 to TRBJ1-5; 7 bases line up with TRBD1. The V segment lost 4 bases and the J segment 15 bases; nucleotides outside the gene matches: 12. This CDR3 comprises 13 residues. Here the CDR3 reads CASSSTRQGSGHF. CDR3 bases: TGTGCCAGCAGTTCCACCAGACAGGGCTCAGGGCATTTT.

The chain uses TRBV2 and TRBJ2-7; D remains unclear. Germline CDR1 SNHLY, CDR2 FYNNEI. V gave up 3 bases and J gave up 2 bases, with 14 bases separating them. The CDR3 length is 15 residues. CDR3 amino acids: CASSEWQAFTYEQYF. DNA of the CDR3: TGTGCCAGCAGTGAGTGGCAGGCCTTCACCTACGAGCAGTACTTC.

V usage is TRBV29-1 and J usage is TRBJ1-1, with TRBD1 matching over 7 bases. Germline CDR1 SQVTM, CDR2 ANQGSEA. The CDR3 is 14 amino acids. With V trimmed by 5 bases and J by 1 base, 7 bases remained unmatched. The CDR3 sequence: CSVLGGLGNTEAFF. The CDR3 region has the DNA TGCAGCGTTCTAGGGGGCCTGGGGAACACTGAAGCTTTCTTT.

This rearrangement joins TRBV30 to TRBJ1-6; D remains unclear. From germline, CDR1 is GTSNPN and CDR2 SVGIG (reference sequence). V was trimmed by 4 bases and J by 6 bases, leaving 16 bases between them. The CDR3 totals 15 residues. The CDR3 sequence is CAWIQSLGPNSPLHF. The CDR3 DNA reads TGTGCCTGGATTCAAAGCTTGGGCCCTAATTCACCCCTCCACTTT. The full variable domain, rest sourced from reference TRBV30 and TRBJ1-6, is SQTIHQWPATLVQPVGSPLSLECTVEGTSNPNLYWYRQAAGRGLQLLFYSVGIGQISSEVPQNLSASRPQDRQFILSSKKLLLSDSGFYLCAWIQSLGPNSPLHFGNGTRLTVT.

This clone was detected once. The V and J genes are TRBV5-3 and TRBJ2-2; 11 bases match TRBD1. TRBV5-3 is treated as an ORF (open reading frame) with a function not yet certain. J lost 6 bases, V lost 0 bases, and 4 bases had no gene match. The CDR3 length is 16 residues. The CDR3 sequence: CARSLGDRGYPGELFF. For the CDR3, the DNA is TGTGCCAGAAGCTTGGGGGACAGGGGGTACCCCGGGGAGCTGTTTTTT.

The rearrangement links TRBV7-9 to TRBJ1-1; D is unresolved. This CDR3 region has 14 residues. Trimming pared 8 bases from V and 2 bases from J, leaving 15 bases between. Looked up from germline, CDR1 is SEHNR and CDR2 is FQNEAQ (reference sequence). The CDR3 DNA reads TGTGCCAGCGGCGGACGGACTGTTAACACTGAAGCTTTCTTT. Amino acid sequence: CASGGRTVNTEAFF.

The chain carries TRBV6-5 and TRBJ1-2, with D possibly TRBD1 on 5 matching bases. Germline values: CDR1 MNHEY, CDR2 SVGAGI. Trimming took off 6 bases at V and 8 bases at J, with 10 bases between the two ends. The CDR3 totals 11 residues. CDR3 sequence (DNA): TGTGCCAGCAGCAAGGGGATGGGCTACACCTTC. As protein: CASSKGMGYTF.

This clone was picked up one time. The junction does not match germline at one end; this may be a read error. The genes are TRBV6-1 and TRBJ1-4; D not resolved. Looked up from germline, CDR1 is MNHNS and CDR2 is SASEGT. CDR3 length equals 11 residues. The CDR3, as DNA: TGTGCCAGCAGTGAACCTATGGGCCTCCTTTTT. It is translated as CASSEPMGLLF.

This clone came up a few times. The chain couples TRBV7-8 to TRBJ1-5; 7 nucleotides match TRBD1. The CDR3 is made up of 14 amino acids. V lost 1 base to trimming and J lost 6 bases; unmatched junction nucleotides: 3. Germline V CDR1 and CDR2: SGHVS, FQNEAQ. CDR3 protein: CASSLVGGSQPQHF. The CDR3, as DNA: TGTGCCAGCAGCTTAGTAGGGGGCTCTCAGCCCCAGCATTTT.

V is TRBV7-8 and J is TRBJ1-4; 10 nucleotides agree with TRBD1. The CDR3 covers 16 residues. Germline CDR1 SGHVS, CDR2 FQNEAQ. V was clipped by 5 bases and J by 8 bases; unmatched bases: 11. The CDR3 sequence: CASSPIRQGAKEKLFF. CDR3 in DNA: TGTGCCAGCAGCCCGATAAGACAGGGGGCAAAAGAAAAACTGTTTTTT.